The sequence of this T cell receptor (beta chain) was determined in a study of human T cells and chemical hapten exposure. Study context: All through the roughly 25-week study, the scalp of each patient received diphenylcyclopropenone doses weekly. DPC at 0.01% went onto the upper back in patch tests, read at 6 days.

Time point noted: patch test 2, 6 weeks after DPC sensitization. Treatment of the sample: therapeutic diphenylcyclopropenone sensitization with weekly scalp DPC. TCRdb fed the RACE reads into MiXCR, producing one record per CDR3 protein. The table records about 82,000 distinct CDR3 sequences, under 11% of them present only once. The sequence came from a woman between 45 and 65 years old with alopecia areata. Some clones in this sample may be carry-over from other donors' samples. The sample here was whole blood, taken in connection with sensitization to the hapten diphenylcyclopropenone (DPC).

CDR3: CASNGAARSYNEQFF. CDR3 nucleotides: TGTGCCAGCAATGGCGCGGCCCGCTCCTACAATGAGCAGTTCTTC. This chain uses TRBV28 with TRBJ2-1, with D uncertain. The CDR3 has 15 residues. CDR1 is MDHEN, CDR2 SYDVKM, per germline. The germline V and J ends were trimmed by 7 bases and 0 bases, with 13 bases remaining between them.